One and the same sample provided the 17 T cell receptor beta chains below, sequenced in a study of shared clonotypes between healthy human individuals. Using immunoSEQ multiplex PCR, the repertoire was profiled, and TCRdb retains in-frame clones only, with some absent. This sample yields about 1 million clones, of which about 75% are seen a single time; about 1.5% belongs to the top ten. The sequenced sample was memory CD4+ T cells sorted from blood. The subset is: CD45RA-negative fraction. All receptors derive from a man aged 18 to 30 in good health.

This clone has more than one count but fewer than ten. The rearrangement links TRBV5-6 to TRBJ2-7; either TRBD1 or TRBD2 may supply D (6 bases each). The CDR3 is 17 amino acids. In germline, CDR1 is SGHDT, CDR2 YYEEEE. Trimming stripped 4 bases from V and 3 bases from J, with 23 bases between. The CDR3 is CASSAGQGVGAYYEQYF. The CDR3 DNA reads as TGTGCCAGCAGCGCGGGACAAGGGGTGGGGGCTTACTACGAGCAGTACTTC. Filled out from reference TRBV5-6 and TRBJ2-7, the complete variable domain reads DAGVTQSPTHLIKTRGQQVTLRCSPKSGHDTVSWYQQALGQGPQFIFQYYEEEERQRGNFPDRFSGHQFPNYSSELNVNALLLGDSALYLCASSAGQGVGAYYEQYFGPGTRLTVT.

The gene calls are TRBV28 and TRBJ2-5; 8 bases are a match to TRBD1. Germline V gene lookup returns CDR1 MDHEN and CDR2 SYDVKM. The CDR3 totals 16 residues. Germline trimming cut 5 bases from V and 5 bases from J; bases unmatched to any gene: 13. CDR3 nucleotides: TGTGCCAGCAGTGGGTTAGGACAGGGAATAGTGGAGACCCAGTACTTC. This codes for CASSGLGQGIVETQYF. Filled out from reference TRBV28 and TRBJ2-5, the complete variable domain reads DVKVTQSSRYLVKRTGEKVFLECVQDMDHENMFWYRQDPGLGLRLIYFSYDVKMKEKGDIPEGYSVSREKKERFSLILESASTNQTSMYLCASSGLGQGIVETQYFGPGTRLLVL.

This clone was counted once. This chain links TRBV7-2 with TRBJ2-7; 7 nucleotides match TRBD2. V trimming: 3 bases; J trimming: 2 bases; junction bases outside the gene matches: 4. The germline CDR1 and CDR2 sequences are SGHTA and FQGNSA. CDR3 length equals 14 residues. CDR3 in DNA: TGTGCCAGCAGCTTTAATGCGGGAGCCTACGAGCAGTACTTC. Encoded protein: CASSFNAGAYEQYF.

The gene calls are TRBV12-5 and TRBJ1-2, with a tentative D call TRBD1 (6 bases). V gave up 5 bases and J gave up 2 bases, with 12 bases separating them. Germline V lookup: CDR1 LGHNT, CDR2 FRNRAP. CDR3 length equals 14 residues. CDR3 in amino acids: CASGLSGTNYGYTF. DNA for the CDR3: TGTGCTAGTGGTCTCTCCGGGACAAACTATGGCTACACCTTC.

This rearrangement joins TRBV5-1 to TRBJ2-7; either TRBD1 or TRBD2 may fit D (6 bases each). CDR1 and CDR2 (germline): SGHRS, YFSETQ. The length of the CDR3 is 15 residues. V was pared by 4 bases and J by 2 bases, with 16 bases between. As DNA, the CDR3 is TGCGCCAGCAGCCCCGGGGGCGCCCAAACCTACGAGCAGTACTTC. It encodes CASSPGGAQTYEQYF. Full variable domain (rest looked up from reference TRBV5-1 and TRBJ2-7): KAGVTQTPRYLIKTRGQQVTLSCSPISGHRSVSWYQQTPGQGLQFLFEYFSETQRNKGNFPGRFSGRQFSNSRSEMNVSTLELGDSALYLCASSPGGAQTYEQYFGPGTRLTVT.

V usage is TRBV19 and J usage is TRBJ2-7; either TRBD1 or TRBD2 may fit D (5 bases each). This CDR3 contains 16 residues. Germline assignment: CDR1 LNHDA and CDR2 SQIVND (reference sequence). Trimming shortened V by 3 bases and J by 0 bases, and 15 bases separated the two germline ends. The CDR3 region is CASSIRGRLSSYEQYF. In DNA, the CDR3 is TGTGCCAGTAGTATCCGGGGCAGACTGAGCTCCTACGAGCAGTACTTC.

This clone has just a few counts. The chain is built from TRBV29-1 and TRBJ1-5, with TRBD1 matching 7 bases. V lost 6 bases and J lost 4; bases outside the gene matches: 12. This CDR3 region has 15 residues. Germline-derived CDR1 and CDR2 are SQVTM and ANQGSEA. The CDR3 here is CSVAWGAGGNQPQHF. In DNA, the CDR3 is TGCAGCGTAGCTTGGGGGGCAGGGGGAAATCAGCCCCAGCATTTT.

V is TRBV19 and J is TRBJ2-2; D is perhaps TRBD1 or TRBD2 (5 bases each). Germline CDR1 LNHDA, CDR2 SQIVND (reference sequence). Trimming pared 3 bases from V and 1 base from J, leaving 9 bases between. CDR3 length: 15 residues. The CDR3 region has the DNA TGTGCCAGTAGTATGGGGGTTCTGAACACCGGGGAGCTGTTTTTT. This gives the protein CASSMGVLNTGELFF. The full variable domain, with the rest looked up from reference TRBV19 and TRBJ2-2, is DGGITQSPKYLFRKEGQNVTLSCEQNLNHDAMYWYRQDPGQGLRLIYYSQIVNDFQKGDIAEGYSVSREKKESFPLTVTSAQKNPTAFYLCASSMGVLNTGELFFGEGSRLTVL.

This chain links TRBV28 with TRBJ1-5; the D gene is possibly TRBD1 (6 bases). The germline CDR1 and CDR2 sequences are MDHEN and SYDVKM. There are 15 residues in the CDR3. The V end lost 11 bases, the J end lost 6 bases, and 23 bases lay between the germline ends. The DNA of the CDR3 is TGTGCCGGGAACAATGACGGGGGGCTGGGTCAGCCCCAGCATTTT. Amino acid sequence: CAGNNDGGLGQPQHF.

This clone was recorded once. This rearrangement joins TRBV5-1 to TRBJ1-1; D gene uncertain. V was shortened by 4 bases and J by 1 base, with 11 bases between the two germline ends. This CDR3 comprises 14 residues. In germline, CDR1 is SGHRS, CDR2 YFSETQ. The CDR3 region has the DNA TGCGCCAGCAGCGCGCCTAGCGGGAACACTGAAGCTTTCTTT. Amino acids: CASSAPSGNTEAFF.

The V and J genes are TRBV30 and TRBJ1-6; no firm D call. The germline V gene encodes CDR1 GTSNPN and CDR2 SVGIG (reference sequence). V lost 7 bases and J 8 bases, leaving 18 bases between the germline ends. This CDR3 spans 14 amino acids. CDR3 DNA sequence: TGTGCCTCGCGGCCGGGGATCCGGGATTCACCCCTCCACTTT. Protein sequence: CASRPGIRDSPLHF.

In this sample, this clone turned up once. V is TRBV5-6 and J is TRBJ1-1, with 7 bases that match TRBD1. CDR3 length: 12 residues. The V gene's germline CDR1 is SGHDT and CDR2 YYEEEE. V lost 0 bases and J lost 10; bases outside the gene matches: 3. In DNA form, the CDR3 reads TGTGCCAGCAGCTTGGGGACAGGAACAGCTTTCTTT. As protein: CASSLGTGTAFF.

CDR3 sequence reads: CATSGTSGYNEQFF. The CDR3 DNA reads TGTGCCACCTCCGGGACTAGCGGCTACAATGAGCAGTTCTTC. The chain links TRBV2 to TRBJ2-1; 11 nucleotides line up with TRBD2. The CDR3 consists of 14 residues. Trimming took 10 bases from V and 3 from J; bases not matched to a gene: 5. Germline assignment: CDR1 SNHLY and CDR2 FYNNEI.

In this sample, this clone turned up a few times. The CDR3 DNA reads as TGTGCCAGTAGTCCGCCGGGAGACTCACCCCTCCACTTT. Its protein product is CASSPPGDSPLHF. The chain has TRBV19 and TRBJ1-6, with unresolved D. Germline V gives CDR1 LNHDA, CDR2 SQIVND (reference sequence). This CDR3 has 13 residues. V gave up 5 bases and J gave up 10 bases, with 12 bases separating them.

The chain links TRBV11-3 to TRBJ2-3, with 8 bases aligning to TRBD2. J was trimmed by 7 bases and V by 4 bases; bases with no gene match: 10. This CDR3 is 15 amino acids long. Germline CDR1 reads SGHNT; CDR2 reads YENEEA. CDR3 loop: CASSSGGGGRNTQYF. For the CDR3, the DNA is TGTGCCAGCAGCTCGGGTGGCGGGGGGAGAAATACGCAGTATTTT.

Points on this clone: One end of the junction varies from germline; a read error may be responsible. The V call is TRBV28, the J call TRBJ1-6; D possibly corresponds to TRBD1 (6 bases). CDR1 and CDR2 (germline): MDHEN, SYDVKM. The CDR3 totals 15 residues. CDR3 bases: TGTGCCAGCAGGGCTCGGACAGCCGATGGATCACCCTTCCACTTT. Encoded protein: CASRARTADGSPFHF.

This chain connects TRBV6-1 to TRBJ1-1; no clear D gene. Germline-derived CDR1 and CDR2 are MNHNS and SASEGT. V dropped 7 bases and J dropped 2 bases, with 11 bases sitting between them. CDR3 length: 13 amino acids. The CDR3, as DNA: TGTGCCAGCAATAAGGGTACTAACACTGAAGCTTTCTTT. Protein product: CASNKGTNTEAFF.